Below, 11 T cell receptor beta chains from the same sample are listed, as sequenced in a study of T-cell memory formation after mild COVID-19. TCRdb re-derived calls from the 5' RACE reads in MiXCR, one entry per CDR3 protein. The table records almost 350,000 distinct CDR3 sequences, approximately 22% of them present only once. Sequencing was performed on PBMCs or a T cell subset sorted from them (not recorded which). The receptors here all came from a young man who had mild COVID-19 (a few samples of this study predate the infection). Cell type and time point are not known.

The rearrangement uses TRBV7-2 and TRBJ2-2; tentatively, D is TRBD1 (6 bases). The germline V gene has CDR1 SGHTA and CDR2 FQGNSA. V was shortened by 7 bases and J by 3 bases, with 15 bases between the two germline ends. The CDR3 has 15 amino acids. CDR3 region: CASTTRQGHTGELFF. The DNA of the CDR3 is TGTGCCAGCACCACCAGGCAGGGGCACACCGGGGAGCTGTTTTTT.

The chain carries TRBV5-4 and TRBJ2-5; no reliable D call. This CDR3 is built from 14 residues. V dropped 1 base and J dropped 3 bases, with 10 bases sitting between them. Germline-derived CDR1 and CDR2 are SGHNT and YYREEE (reference sequence). This CDR3 reads CASSLQLAEETQYF. The CDR3, as DNA: TGTGCCAGCAGCTTGCAGTTGGCGGAAGAGACCCAGTACTTC.

CDR3 in amino acids: CASSSTGDNQPQHF. The CDR3 DNA reads as TGTGCCAGCAGCTCGACTGGGGACAATCAGCCCCAGCATTTT. V usage is TRBV13 and J usage is TRBJ1-5, with D hard to call. The CDR3 covers 14 residues. The V gene's germline CDR1 is PRHDT and CDR2 FYEKMQ (reference sequence). Between the trimmed V and J ends, which lost 4 bases and 3 bases, there was a span of 10 bases.

This clonotype has a handful of counts. The chain links TRBV20-1 to TRBJ2-2; TRBD1 might be the D (7 bases). V lost 0 bases, J lost 2 bases, and 10 bases lay in between. Germline V CDR1 and CDR2: DFQATT, SNEGSKA (reference sequence). The CDR3 has 15 residues. The CDR3 here is CSARERDSNTGELFF. The CDR3 nucleotides read TGCAGTGCTAGAGAGCGGGACAGCAACACCGGGGAGCTGTTTTTT.

The chain recombines TRBV7-2 with TRBJ1-1; D call uncertain. V gave up 4 bases and J gave up 1 base, with 13 bases separating them. Germline CDR1 SGHTA, CDR2 FQGNSA. This CDR3 has 15 residues. CDR3 residues: CASSSPRSRNTEAFF. CDR3 coding DNA: TGTGCCAGCAGCTCTCCCCGGTCTAGGAACACTGAAGCTTTCTTT.

The V gene is TRBV5-6, the J gene TRBJ1-1; possibly TRBD1 for D (6 bases). CDR3 length: 12 residues. Deletions cut 7 bases from V and 6 bases from J, with 13 bases between. The germline CDR1 and CDR2 sequences are SGHDT and YYEEEE. In DNA form, the CDR3 reads TGTGCCAGCCGGGGTGGGGGCCCTGAAGCTTTCTTT. Amino acid sequence: CASRGGGPEAFF.

Ten or more counts support this clonotype. The chain couples TRBV7-3 to TRBJ1-2, with D hard to call. This CDR3 is 16 amino acids long. Trimming took off 5 bases at V and 4 bases at J, with 20 bases between the two ends. Germline lookup yields CDR1 SGHTA and CDR2 FQGTGA. The CDR3 sequence is CASSLTPRSLGYGYTF. CDR3 sequence (DNA): TGTGCCAGCAGCCTGACCCCCCGGAGTTTGGGCTATGGCTACACCTTC.

This rearrangement joins TRBV19 to TRBJ2-6; D remains unclear. Trimming removed 7 bases from V and 1 base from J, with 8 bases in between. CDR1 and CDR2 from the germline V gene are LNHDA and SQIVND (reference sequence). The CDR3 has 14 amino acids. As DNA, the CDR3 is TGTGCCAGTAAGGACGGGTCTGGGGCCAACGTCCTGACTTTC. As protein: CASKDGSGANVLTF.

This clonotype was detected a few times. V usage is TRBV29-1 and J usage is TRBJ2-3, with 7 bases fitting TRBD1. The CDR3 covers 14 residues. CDR1 is SQVTM, CDR2 ANQGSEA, per germline. Trimming removed 4 bases from V and 0 bases from J; junction bases left unmatched: 4. CDR3 protein: CSVVPGGSTDTQYF. The CDR3 DNA reads as TGCAGCGTTGTCCCAGGGGGAAGCACAGATACGCAGTATTTT.

This clonotype was seen only a few times. The germline gene is not matched at one end of the junction; a read error may be the cause. The chain combines TRBV5-1 with TRBJ2-7; D not resolved. CDR1 and CDR2 from the germline V gene are SGHRS and YFSETQ. The CDR3 is made up of 12 amino acids. This CDR3 is CASGFLPYEQYF. CDR3 in DNA: TGCGCCAGCGGCTTTCTCCCCTACGAGCAGTACTTC.

V is TRBV2 and J is TRBJ1-3; D unclear. Trimming cost V 7 bases and J 0 bases, with 16 bases left between them. This CDR3 has 16 residues. Per germline, CDR1 SNHLY and CDR2 FYNNEI. The CDR3 DNA follows: TGTGCCAGCAAAGACAAACCCGTATACTCTGGAAACACCATATATTTT. Its translation: CASKDKPVYSGNTIYF.